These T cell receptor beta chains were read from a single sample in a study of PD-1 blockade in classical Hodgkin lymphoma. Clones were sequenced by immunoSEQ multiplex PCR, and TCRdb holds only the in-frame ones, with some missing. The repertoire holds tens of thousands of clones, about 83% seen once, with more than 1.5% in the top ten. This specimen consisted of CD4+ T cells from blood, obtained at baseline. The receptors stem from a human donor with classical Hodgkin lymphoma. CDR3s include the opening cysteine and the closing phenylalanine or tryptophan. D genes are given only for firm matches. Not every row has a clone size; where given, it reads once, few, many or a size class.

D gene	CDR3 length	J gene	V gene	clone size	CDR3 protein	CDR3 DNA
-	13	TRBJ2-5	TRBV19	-	CASSGAGRETQYF	TGTGCCAGTAGTGGGGCGGGACGAGAGACCCAGTACTTC
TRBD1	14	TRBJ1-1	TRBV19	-	CASTDRDSNTEAFF	TGTGCCAGTACTGATCGGGACAGCAACACTGAAGCTTTCTTT
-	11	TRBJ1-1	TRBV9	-	CASGMNTEAFF	TGTGCCTCGGGGATGAACACTGAAGCTTTCTTT
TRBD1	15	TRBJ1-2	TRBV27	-	CASSTREQGNYGYTF	TGTGCCAGCAGTACCCGTGAACAGGGGAACTATGGCTACACCTTC
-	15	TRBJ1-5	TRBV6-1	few	CASSGGGPSNQPQHF	TGTGCCAGCAGTGGGGGGGGGCCTAGCAATCAGCCCCAGCATTTT
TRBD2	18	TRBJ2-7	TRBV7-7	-	CASSFNRCIGLEAYEQYF	TGTGCCAGCAGCTTTAACCGGTGTATCGGACTAGAAGCCTACGAGCAGTACTTC
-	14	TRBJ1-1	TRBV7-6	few	CASSSLQGGTEAFF	TGTGCCAGCAGCTCGCTACAGGGAGGAACTGAAGCTTTCTTT
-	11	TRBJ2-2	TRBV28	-	CASSNWEELFF	TGTGCCAGCAGTAACTGGGAGGAGCTGTTTTTT
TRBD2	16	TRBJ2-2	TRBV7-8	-	CASSLGLAGLGGELFF	TGTGCCAGCAGCTTGGGACTAGCGGGGTTAGGCGGGGAGCTGTTTTTT
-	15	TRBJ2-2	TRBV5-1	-	CASSPGHTNTGELFF	TGCGCCAGCAGCCCGGGACACACGAACACCGGGGAGCTGTTTTTT
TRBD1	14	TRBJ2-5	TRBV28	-	CASRSTGMGETQYF	TGTGCCAGCAGGTCGACAGGGATGGGAGAGACCCAGTACTTC
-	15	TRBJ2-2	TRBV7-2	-	CASSLRGAATGELFF	TGTGCCAGCAGCTTAAGGGGGGCAGCCACCGGGGAGCTGTTTTTT
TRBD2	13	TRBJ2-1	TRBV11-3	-	CASSRGDLHEQFF	TGTGCCAGCAGTCGGGGGGACTTACATGAGCAGTTCTTC
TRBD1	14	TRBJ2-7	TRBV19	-	CASSITGGSYEQYF	TGTGCCAGTAGTATCACAGGGGGCTCCTACGAGCAGTACTTC
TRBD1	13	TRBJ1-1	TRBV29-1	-	CSVGRDRGTEAFF	TGCAGCGTTGGAAGGGACAGGGGCACTGAAGCTTTCTTT
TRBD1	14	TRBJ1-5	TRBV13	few	CASSSRDRDQPQHF	TGTGCCAGCAGCTCACGGGACAGGGATCAGCCCCAGCATTTT
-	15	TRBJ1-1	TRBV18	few	CASSPAAVMNTEAFF	TGTGCCAGCTCACCCGCGGCGGTTATGAACACTGAAGCTTTCTTT
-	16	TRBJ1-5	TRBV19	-	CASSMTSRGSNQPQHF	TGTGCCAGTAGTATGACATCAAGGGGTAGCAATCAGCCCCAGCATTTT
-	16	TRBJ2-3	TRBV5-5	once	CASSFFPGSTTDTQYF	TGTGCCAGCAGCTTCTTCCCGGGGTCAACCACAGATACGCAGTATTTT
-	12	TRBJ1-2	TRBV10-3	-	CATRNTGDGYTF	TGTGCCACCCGGAACACCGGAGATGGCTACACCTTC
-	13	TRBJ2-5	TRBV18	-	CASSSGLGETQYF	TGTGCCAGCTCATCAGGGTTAGGAGAGACCCAGTACTTC
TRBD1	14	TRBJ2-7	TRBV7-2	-	CASSFYQGAYEQYF	TGTGCCAGCAGCTTCTATCAGGGGGCCTACGAGCAGTACTTC
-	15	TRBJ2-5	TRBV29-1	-	CSGSTDSGVQETQYF	TGCAGCGGATCTACCGACTCGGGGGTCCAAGAGACCCAGTACTTC
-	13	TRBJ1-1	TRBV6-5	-	CATISVRVPAAFF	TGTGCCACAATATCAGTCAGGGTTCCTGCTGCTTTCTTT
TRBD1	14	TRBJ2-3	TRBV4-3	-	CASRDRGPTDTQYF	TGCGCCAGTAGGGACAGGGGCCCAACAGATACGCAGTATTTT
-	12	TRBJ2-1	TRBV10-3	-	CAIRDWGNEQFF	TGTGCCATCAGGGACTGGGGCAATGAGCAGTTCTTC
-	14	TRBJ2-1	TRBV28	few	CASSPQGLYNEQFF	TGTGCCAGCAGTCCCCAGGGGCTTTACAATGAGCAGTTCTTC
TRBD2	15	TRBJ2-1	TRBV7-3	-	CASSSGTSVDNEQFF	TGTGCCAGCAGCTCAGGGACTAGCGTAGACAATGAGCAGTTCTTC
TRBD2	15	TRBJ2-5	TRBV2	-	CASSGGGGPVETQYF	TGTGCCAGCAGTGGCGGGGGGGGGCCTGTGGAGACCCAGTACTTC
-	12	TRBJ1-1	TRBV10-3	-	CAISEGAGAAFF	TGTGCCATCAGTGAGGGGGCCGGGGCAGCTTTCTTT
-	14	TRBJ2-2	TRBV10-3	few	CAISESMGTGELFF	TGTGCCATCAGTGAGTCGATGGGTACCGGGGAGCTGTTTTTT
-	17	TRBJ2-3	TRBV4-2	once	CASSQPVSGASTDTQYF	TGTGCCAGCAGCCAGCCTGTGTCAGGGGCCAGCACAGATACGCAGTATTTT
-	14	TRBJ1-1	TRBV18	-	CASSSDGSNTEAFF	TGTGCCAGCTCTTCGGACGGCTCGAACACTGAAGCTTTCTTT
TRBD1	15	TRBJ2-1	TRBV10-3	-	CAISPHRDRGGEQFF	TGTGCCATCAGTCCTCACCGGGACAGGGGAGGTGAGCAGTTCTTC
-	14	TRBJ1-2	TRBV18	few	CASSLTEMYTSYTF	TGTGCCAGCTCACTAACCGAAATGTACACTAGCTACACCTTC
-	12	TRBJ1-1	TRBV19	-	CASSPMDREAFF	TGTGCCAGTAGTCCGATGGACCGTGAAGCTTTCTTT
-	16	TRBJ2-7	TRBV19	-	CASSILGGGAGAEQYF	TGTGCCAGTAGTATTTTAGGTGGAGGTGCGGGCGCCGAGCAGTACTTC
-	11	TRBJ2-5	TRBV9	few	CASSEGETQYF	TGTGCCAGCAGCGAGGGGGAGACCCAGTACTTC
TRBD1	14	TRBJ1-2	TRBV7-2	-	CASSLLGQGDGYTF	TGTGCCAGCAGTCTTCTGGGACAGGGCGATGGCTACACCTTC
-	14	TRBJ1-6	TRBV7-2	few	CASSEEVYNSPLHF	TGTGCCAGCTCCGAGGAGGTCTATAATTCACCCCTCCACTTT
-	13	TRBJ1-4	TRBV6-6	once	CASSYVGGEKLFF	TGTGCCAGCAGTTATGTGGGGGGGGAAAAACTGTTTTTT
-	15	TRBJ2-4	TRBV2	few	CASRGIDLAKNIQYF	TGTGCCAGCAGGGGGATAGATCTAGCCAAAAACATTCAGTACTTC
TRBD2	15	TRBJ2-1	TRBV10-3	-	CAISAWSGGPNEQFF	TGTGCCATCAGTGCGTGGAGCGGGGGCCCCAATGAGCAGTTCTTC
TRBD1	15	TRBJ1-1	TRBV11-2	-	CASSRRGQGVTEAFF	TGTGCCAGCAGCCGCCGGGGACAGGGTGTCACTGAAGCTTTCTTT